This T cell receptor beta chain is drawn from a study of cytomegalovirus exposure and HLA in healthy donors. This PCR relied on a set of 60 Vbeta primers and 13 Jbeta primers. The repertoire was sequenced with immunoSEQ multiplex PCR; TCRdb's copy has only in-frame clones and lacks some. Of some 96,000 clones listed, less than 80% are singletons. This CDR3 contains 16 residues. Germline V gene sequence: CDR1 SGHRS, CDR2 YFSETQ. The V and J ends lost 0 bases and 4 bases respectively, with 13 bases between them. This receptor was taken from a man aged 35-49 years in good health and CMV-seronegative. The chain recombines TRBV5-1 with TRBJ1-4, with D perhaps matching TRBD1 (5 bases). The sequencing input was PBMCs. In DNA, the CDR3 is TGCGCCAGCAGCTTGGTAGCAGGGTATCGTAATGAAAAACTGTTTTTT. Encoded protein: CASSLVAGYRNEKLFF.